This TCR beta chain stems from a study of T cells in Graves' hyperthyroidism and ophthalmopathy. At the level of the study: It was at initial diagnosis, before any treatment, that peripheral blood was collected.

A few counts support this clonotype. Researchers amplified the TCR beta CDR3 regions from RNA transcripts. A set of HTBI primers served as the primers for a first-round RT-PCR of the TCR CDR3. One entry per CDR3 protein, called by TCRdb with MiXCR from the multiplex PCR reads. The data contain around 610,000 distinct CDR3 sequences, around 15% of them seen just once; the ten biggest clones take up around 4.5%. At least 3 on the Clinical Activity Score was recorded for ophthalmopathy patients, who also had NOSPECS grade at least 4 and duration under 3 months. Together with thyroid ultrasound, orbital computed tomography, serum thyroxine and TRAb, clinical symptoms were used for diagnoses. Germline lookup yields CDR1 DFQATT and CDR2 SNEGSKA (reference sequence). Trimming took off 8 bases at V and 0 bases at J, with 12 bases between the two ends. The CDR3 is 13 residues long.

Material for sequencing was blood. This TCR came from a middle-aged woman with Graves' ophthalmopathy. This sequence joins TRBV20-1 and TRBJ2-3; unclear D gene. The CDR3 DNA reads TGCAGTTTCCGGGCCCCTAGCACAGATACGCAGTATTTT. Residues: CSFRAPSTDTQYF.